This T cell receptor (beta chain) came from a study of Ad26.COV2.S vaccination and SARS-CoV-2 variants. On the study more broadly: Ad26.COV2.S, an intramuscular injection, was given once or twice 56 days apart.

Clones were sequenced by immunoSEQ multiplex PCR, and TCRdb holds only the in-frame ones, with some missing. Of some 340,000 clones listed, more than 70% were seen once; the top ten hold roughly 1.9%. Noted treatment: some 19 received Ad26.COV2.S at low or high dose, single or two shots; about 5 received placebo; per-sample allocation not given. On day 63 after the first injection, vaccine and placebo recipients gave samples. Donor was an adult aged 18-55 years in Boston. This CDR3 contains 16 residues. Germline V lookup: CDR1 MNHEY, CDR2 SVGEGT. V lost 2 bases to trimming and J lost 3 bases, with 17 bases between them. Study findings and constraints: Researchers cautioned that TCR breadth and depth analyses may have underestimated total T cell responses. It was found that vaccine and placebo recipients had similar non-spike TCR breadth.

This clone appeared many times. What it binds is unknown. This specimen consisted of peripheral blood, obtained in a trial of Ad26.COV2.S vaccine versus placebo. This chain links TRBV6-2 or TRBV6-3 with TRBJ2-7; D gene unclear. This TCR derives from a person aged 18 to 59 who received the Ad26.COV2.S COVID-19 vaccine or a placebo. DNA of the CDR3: TGTGCCAGCAGTTACGGACGGTTGGAATACAGCTACGAGCAGTACTTC. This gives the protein CASSYGRLEYSYEQYF.